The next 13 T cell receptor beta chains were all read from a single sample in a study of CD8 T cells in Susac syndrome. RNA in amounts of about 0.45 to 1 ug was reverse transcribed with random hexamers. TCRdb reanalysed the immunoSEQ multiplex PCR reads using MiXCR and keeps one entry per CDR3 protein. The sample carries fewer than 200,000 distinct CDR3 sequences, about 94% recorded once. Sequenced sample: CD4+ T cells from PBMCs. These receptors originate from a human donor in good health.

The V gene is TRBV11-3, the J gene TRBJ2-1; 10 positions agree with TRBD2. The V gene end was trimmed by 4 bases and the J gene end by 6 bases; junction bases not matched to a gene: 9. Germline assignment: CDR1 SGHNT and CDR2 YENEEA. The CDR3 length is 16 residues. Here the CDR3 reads CASSSTGLALPNEQFF. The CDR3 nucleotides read TGTGCCAGCAGCTCAACGGGACTAGCGTTGCCCAATGAGCAGTTCTTC.

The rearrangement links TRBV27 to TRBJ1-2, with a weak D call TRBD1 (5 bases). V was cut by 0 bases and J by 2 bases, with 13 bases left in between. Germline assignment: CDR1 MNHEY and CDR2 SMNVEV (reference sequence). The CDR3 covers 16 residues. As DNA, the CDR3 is TGTGCCAGCAGTTTATCAAGCAGGGCGGGGAACTATGGCTACACCTTC. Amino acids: CASSLSSRAGNYGYTF.

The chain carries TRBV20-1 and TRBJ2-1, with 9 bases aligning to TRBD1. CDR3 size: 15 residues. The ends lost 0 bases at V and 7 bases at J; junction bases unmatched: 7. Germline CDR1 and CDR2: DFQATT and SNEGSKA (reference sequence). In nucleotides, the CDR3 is TGCAGTGCTAGAGATATGGGACAGGGTCTGAATGAGCAGTTCTTC. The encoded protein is CSARDMGQGLNEQFF.

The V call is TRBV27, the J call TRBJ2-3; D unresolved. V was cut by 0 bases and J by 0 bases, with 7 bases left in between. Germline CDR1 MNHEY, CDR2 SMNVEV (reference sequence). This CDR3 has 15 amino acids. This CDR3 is CASSLSTRSTDTQYF. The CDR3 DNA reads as TGTGCCAGCAGTTTATCAACCCGCAGCACAGATACGCAGTATTTT.

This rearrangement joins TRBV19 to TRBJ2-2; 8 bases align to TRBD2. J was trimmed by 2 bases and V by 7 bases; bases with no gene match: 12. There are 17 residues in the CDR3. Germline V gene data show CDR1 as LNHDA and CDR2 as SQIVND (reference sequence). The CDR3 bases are TGTGCCAGTAAGACCTCCGGGACTAGTTTTAACACCGGGGAGCTGTTTTTT. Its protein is CASKTSGTSFNTGELFF. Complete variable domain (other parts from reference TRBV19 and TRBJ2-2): DGGITQSPKYLFRKEGQNVTLSCEQNLNHDAMYWYRQDPGQGLRLIYYSQIVNDFQKGDIAEGYSVSREKKESFPLTVTSAQKNPTAFYLCASKTSGTSFNTGELFFGEGSRLTVL.

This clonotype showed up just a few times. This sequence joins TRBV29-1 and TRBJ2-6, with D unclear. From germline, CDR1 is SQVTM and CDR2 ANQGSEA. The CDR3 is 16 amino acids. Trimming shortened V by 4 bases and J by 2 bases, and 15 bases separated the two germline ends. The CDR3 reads CSVAIYDNPGANVLTF. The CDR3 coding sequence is TGCAGCGTTGCTATATACGACAACCCTGGGGCCAACGTCCTGACTTTC.

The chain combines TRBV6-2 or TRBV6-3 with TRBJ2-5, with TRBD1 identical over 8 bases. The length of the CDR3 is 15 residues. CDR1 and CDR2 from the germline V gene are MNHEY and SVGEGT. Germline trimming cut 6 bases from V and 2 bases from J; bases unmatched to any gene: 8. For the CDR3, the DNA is TGTGCCAGCAGGACTTTCGGGACAGGACAAGAGACCCAGTACTTC. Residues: CASRTFGTGQETQYF.

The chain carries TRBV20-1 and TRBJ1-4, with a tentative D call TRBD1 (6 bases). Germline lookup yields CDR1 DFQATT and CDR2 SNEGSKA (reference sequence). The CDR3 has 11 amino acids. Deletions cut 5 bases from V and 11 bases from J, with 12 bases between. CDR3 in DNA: TGCAGTGCTGCCCAGGGGCGTAAACTGTTTTTT. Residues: CSAAQGRKLFF.

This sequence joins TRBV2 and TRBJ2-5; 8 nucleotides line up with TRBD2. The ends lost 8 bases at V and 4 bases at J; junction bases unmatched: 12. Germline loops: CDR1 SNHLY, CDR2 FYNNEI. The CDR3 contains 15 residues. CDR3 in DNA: TGTGCCAGCCTCGACGGGGGGGCAATTCGAGAGACCCAGTACTTC. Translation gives CASLDGGAIRETQYF.

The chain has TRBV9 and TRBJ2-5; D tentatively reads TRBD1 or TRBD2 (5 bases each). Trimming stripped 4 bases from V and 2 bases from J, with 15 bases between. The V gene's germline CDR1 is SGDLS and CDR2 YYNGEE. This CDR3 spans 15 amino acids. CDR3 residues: CASSFSGTTQETQYF. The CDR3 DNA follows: TGTGCCAGCAGCTTTTCCGGGACCACACAAGAGACCCAGTACTTC. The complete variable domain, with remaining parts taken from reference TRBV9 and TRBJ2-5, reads DSGVTQTPKHLITATGQRVTLRCSPRSGDLSVYWYQQSLDQGLQFLIQYYNGEERAKGNILERFSAQQFPDLHSELNLSSLELGDSALYFCASSFSGTTQETQYFGPGTRLLVL.

The CDR3 loop is CASSYGGTDTQYF. CDR3 nucleotides: TGTGCCAGCAGTTACGGCGGCACAGATACGCAGTATTTT. J is TRBJ2-3 and V is TRBV6-6; D gene ambiguous. This CDR3 contains 13 residues. The V end lost 2 bases, the J end lost 1 base, and 4 bases lay between the germline ends. In germline, CDR1 is MNHNY, CDR2 SVGAGI (reference sequence).

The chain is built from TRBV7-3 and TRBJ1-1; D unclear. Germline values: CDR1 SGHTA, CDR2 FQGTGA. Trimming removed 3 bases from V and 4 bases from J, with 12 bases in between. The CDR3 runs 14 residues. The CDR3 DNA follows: TGTGCCAGCAGCTTCACCAGAGTGGGCACTGAAGCTTTCTTT. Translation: CASSFTRVGTEAFF.

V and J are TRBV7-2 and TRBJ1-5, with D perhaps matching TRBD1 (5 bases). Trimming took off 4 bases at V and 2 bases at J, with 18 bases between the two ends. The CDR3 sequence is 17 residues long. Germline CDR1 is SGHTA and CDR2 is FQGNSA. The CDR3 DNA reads TGTGCCAGCAGCTCGGCCTTTACGGGACGGGGCAATCAGCCCCAGCATTTT. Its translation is CASSSAFTGRGNQPQHF.